Below, 17 T cell receptor beta chains from the same sample are listed, as sequenced in a study of blood T cell repertoires in COVID-19. Some clones are missing from TCRdb's copy, which holds only in-frame ones; the method was immunoSEQ multiplex PCR. The sample records about 200,000 clones, approximately 83% being singletons. The sequencing sample was made of PBMCs or T cells enriched from blood (not recorded which). These receptors originate from a woman aged 45-65 years who had been exposed to COVID-19.

The rearrangement uses TRBV28 and TRBJ1-5; maybe TRBD1 (5 bases). From germline, CDR1 is MDHEN and CDR2 SYDVKM. The CDR3 runs 15 residues. V was clipped by 1 base and J by 9 bases, with 16 bases between them. DNA of the CDR3: TGTGCCAGCAGTTTATTTGGAGGCCAGGGAGGGCCCCAGCATTTT. It yields the protein CASSLFGGQGGPQHF.

This chain links TRBV10-1 with TRBJ1-5, with 9 bases lining up with TRBD1. The CDR3 extends over 18 amino acids. Germline V gives CDR1 WNHNN, CDR2 SYGVQD (reference sequence). J gave up 2 bases and V 8 bases, and 16 bases lay outside the gene matches. The CDR3 bases are TGCGCCAGCCACCTCCCGGGACAGGGAATAGGGGGCAATCAGCCCCAGCATTTT. Its translation: CASHLPGQGIGGNQPQHF.

The gene calls are TRBV5-8 and TRBJ1-5; D remains unclear. Trimming stripped 5 bases from V and 5 bases from J, with 11 bases between. CDR1 and CDR2 from the germline V gene are SGHTS and YDEGEE. CDR3 length: 13 amino acids. CDR3 loop: CASRQDTYQPQHF. In DNA form, the CDR3 reads TGTGCCAGCAGACAAGACACTTATCAGCCCCAGCATTTT.

The rearrangement uses TRBV6-2 or TRBV6-3 and TRBJ1-2; weak D call: TRBD1 (6 bases). Germline loops: CDR1 MNHEY, CDR2 SVGEGT. This CDR3 spans 14 amino acids. V was cut by 2 bases and J by 2 bases, with 9 bases left in between. The CDR3 is CASSYEGVNYGYTF. As DNA, the CDR3 is TGTGCCAGCAGTTACGAGGGGGTAAACTATGGCTACACCTTC.

The chain is built from TRBV6-5 and TRBJ2-5; 9 nucleotides agree with TRBD2. The CDR3 runs to 14 residues. Germline lookup yields CDR1 MNHEY and CDR2 SVGAGI. J was trimmed by 9 bases and V by 7 bases; bases with no gene match: 12. CDR3 residues: CASISAGGTGAQYF. The CDR3 nucleotides read TGTGCCAGCATCTCAGCGGGGGGAACCGGGGCCCAGTACTTC.

The chain joins TRBV3-1 (or the pseudogene TRBV3-2) to TRBJ1-4; D is perhaps TRBD1 (5 bases). Germline CDR1 reads LGHDT; CDR2 reads YNNKEL (reference sequence). The CDR3 has 13 residues. V lost 3 bases and J lost 15, with 17 bases in between. The CDR3 nucleotides read TGTGCCAGCAGCCATCCCAGGGCGGCTCGGGTGTTTTTT. As protein: CASSHPRAARVFF.

V gene TRBV27 combines with J gene TRBJ1-1; perhaps TRBD1 as D (5 bases). The V end was cut by 5 bases, the J end by 0 bases, with 25 bases between. Germline CDR1 MNHEY, CDR2 SMNVEV (reference sequence). This CDR3 region has 19 residues. In nucleotides, the CDR3 is TGTGCCAGCAGTGCCGCCCGTGGAGGGGTGATGGGTCTGAACACTGAAGCTTTCTTT. Translating it yields CASSAARGGVMGLNTEAFF.

In its sample, this clone was seen a few times. The chain couples TRBV27 to TRBJ1-1; a weak D match, TRBD1 (6 bases). CDR3 length: 14 residues. CDR1 is MNHEY, CDR2 SMNVEV, per germline (reference sequence). V lost 5 bases to trimming and J lost 7 bases, with 17 bases between them. The CDR3 spells CASSPLMDRFEAFF. The CDR3 nucleotides read TGTGCCAGCAGTCCGTTAATGGACAGATTTGAAGCTTTCTTT.

This chain uses TRBV11-2 with TRBJ1-1; D possibly corresponds to TRBD1 (5 bases). The CDR3 is 15 residues long. The germline V gene encodes CDR1 SGHAT and CDR2 FQNNGV. V dropped 5 bases and J dropped 5 bases, with 18 bases sitting between them. The CDR3 DNA reads as TGTGCCAGCAGCCCCCAGATGACAGTGTCAACTGAAGCTTTCTTT. Amino acid sequence: CASSPQMTVSTEAFF.

The chain carries TRBV2 and TRBJ2-1; TRBD1 matches at 7 bases. Looked up from germline, CDR1 is SNHLY and CDR2 is FYNNEI. CDR3 length equals 14 residues. V was pared by 7 bases and J by 8 bases, with 11 bases of the junction left unmatched. The CDR3 spells CASKGGHRPYEQFF. CDR3 in DNA: TGTGCCAGCAAAGGGGGCCACCGTCCCTATGAGCAGTTCTTC.

This clone was seen a few times. The chain recombines TRBV7-2 with TRBJ2-2; D unresolved. The germline V and J ends were trimmed by 3 bases and 5 bases, with 4 bases remaining between them. Per the germline V gene, CDR1 is SGHTA and CDR2 is FQGNSA. The CDR3 extends over 12 amino acids. The CDR3: CASSLYTGELFF. The DNA for the CDR3 is TGTGCCAGCAGCTTGTATACCGGGGAGCTGTTTTTT.

The chain carries TRBV7-6 and TRBJ1-1; tentatively, D is TRBD1 (6 bases). The germline V and J ends were trimmed by 0 bases and 11 bases, with 16 bases remaining between them. This CDR3 spans 14 amino acids. Germline V gene data show CDR1 as SGHVS and CDR2 as FNYEAQ. In DNA form, the CDR3 reads TGTGCCAGCAGCTTAGCGGCAGGGGCGCCGGAGGCTTTCTTT. Residues: CASSLAAGAPEAFF.

This clone occurred a few times. This chain joins TRBV6-5 and TRBJ1-3; D is possibly TRBD1 (6 bases). Looked up from germline, CDR1 is MNHEY and CDR2 is SVGAGI. Trimming shortened V by 6 bases and J by 7 bases, and 19 bases separated the two germline ends. CDR3 length equals 15 residues. The CDR3 bases are TGTGCCAGCAGCCGCAGGGGCATATCCCTCAACACCATATATTTT. It translates to CASSRRGISLNTIYF.

The chain is built from TRBV6-5 and TRBJ1-2; the match to TRBD1 covers 7 bases. V shed 6 bases and J 5 bases; nucleotides not matched to a gene: 9. CDR3 length equals 14 residues. Per germline, CDR1 MNHEY and CDR2 SVGAGI. Written as DNA, the CDR3 is TGTGCCAGCAGGAACACCGGGACAGCTTATGGCTACACCTTC. Its translation: CASRNTGTAYGYTF.

The chain joins TRBV5-1 to TRBJ2-7; TRBD2 is a possible D gene (5 bases). There are 15 residues in the CDR3. Germline CDR1 SGHRS, CDR2 YFSETQ. V lost 4 bases and J lost 0, with 14 bases in between. For the CDR3, the DNA is TGCGCCAGCAGCCAACCCGGACGGGGCTCCTACGAGCAGTACTTC. Protein: CASSQPGRGSYEQYF.

V usage is TRBV2 and J usage is TRBJ2-2; TRBD2 aligns across 9 bases. Trimming cost V 7 bases and J 5 bases; bases outside gene matches: 11. This CDR3 contains 16 residues. Germline V lookup: CDR1 SNHLY, CDR2 FYNNEI. The CDR3 coding sequence is TGTGCCAGCATCACCGGGCGGGGGGGCCGGACCGGGGAGCTGTTTTTT. As protein: CASITGRGGRTGELFF.

The CDR3 nucleotides read TGTGCCAGCAGTTACTCCGGACAGGGTTATTTCTATGGCTACACCTTC. Translated: CASSYSGQGYFYGYTF. The V gene is TRBV6-5, the J gene TRBJ1-2; 8 positions match TRBD1. The germline gives CDR1 MNHEY, CDR2 SVGAGI. Trimming took 0 bases from V and 4 from J; bases not matched to a gene: 7. This CDR3 comprises 16 residues.